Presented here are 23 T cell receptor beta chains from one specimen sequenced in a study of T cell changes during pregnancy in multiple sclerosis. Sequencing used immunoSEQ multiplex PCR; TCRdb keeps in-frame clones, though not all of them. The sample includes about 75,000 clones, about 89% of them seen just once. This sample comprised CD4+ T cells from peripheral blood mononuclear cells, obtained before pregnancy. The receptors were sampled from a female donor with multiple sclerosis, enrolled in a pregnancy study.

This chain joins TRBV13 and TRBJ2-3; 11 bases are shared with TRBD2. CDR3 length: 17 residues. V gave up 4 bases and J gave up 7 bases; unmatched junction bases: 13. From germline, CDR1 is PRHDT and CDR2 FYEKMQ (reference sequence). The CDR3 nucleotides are TGTGCCAGCAGCTCGCCCAGACTAGCGGGATATGACTATACGCAGTATTTT. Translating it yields CASSSPRLAGYDYTQYF.

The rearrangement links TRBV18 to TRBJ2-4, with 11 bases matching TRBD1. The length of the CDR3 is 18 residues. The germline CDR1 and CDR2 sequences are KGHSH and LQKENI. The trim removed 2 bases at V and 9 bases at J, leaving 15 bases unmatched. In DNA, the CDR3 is TGTGCCAGCTCACCAACCCAGGGGACAGGGGGACGTAAGGGCATTCAGTACTTC. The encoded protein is CASSPTQGTGGRKGIQYF. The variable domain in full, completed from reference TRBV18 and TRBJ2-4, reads NAGVMQNPRHLVRRRGQEARLRCSPMKGHSHVYWYRQLPEEGLKFMVYLQKENIIDESGMPKERFSAEFPKEGPSILRIQQVVRGDSAAYFCASSPTQGTGGRKGIQYFGAGTRLSVL.

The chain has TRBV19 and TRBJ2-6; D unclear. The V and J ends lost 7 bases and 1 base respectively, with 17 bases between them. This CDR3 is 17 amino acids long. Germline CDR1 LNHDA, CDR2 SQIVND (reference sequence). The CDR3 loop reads CASTLGGGRSGANVLTF. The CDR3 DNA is TGTGCCAGTACCCTCGGCGGTGGCAGATCTGGGGCCAACGTCCTGACTTTC.

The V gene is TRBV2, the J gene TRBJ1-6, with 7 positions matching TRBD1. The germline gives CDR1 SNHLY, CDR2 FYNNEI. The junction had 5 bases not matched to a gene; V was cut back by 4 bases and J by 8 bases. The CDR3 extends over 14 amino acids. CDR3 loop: CASSGQGGDSPLHF. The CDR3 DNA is TGTGCCAGCAGTGGACAGGGTGGGGATTCACCCCTCCACTTT.

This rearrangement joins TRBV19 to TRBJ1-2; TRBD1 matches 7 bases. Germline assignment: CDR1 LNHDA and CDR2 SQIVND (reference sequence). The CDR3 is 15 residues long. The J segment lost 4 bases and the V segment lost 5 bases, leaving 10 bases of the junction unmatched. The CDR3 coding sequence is TGTGCCAGTAGTGAAACAGGGGCCACAGCCTATGGCTACACCTTC. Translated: CASSETGATAYGYTF.

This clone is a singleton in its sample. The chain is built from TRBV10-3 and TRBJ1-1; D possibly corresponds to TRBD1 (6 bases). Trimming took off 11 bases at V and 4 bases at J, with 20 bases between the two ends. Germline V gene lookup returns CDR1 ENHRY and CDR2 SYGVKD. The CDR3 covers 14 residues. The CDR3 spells CAARTVWGGTEAFF. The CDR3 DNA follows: TGTGCCGCCCGGACAGTTTGGGGCGGCACTGAAGCTTTCTTT.

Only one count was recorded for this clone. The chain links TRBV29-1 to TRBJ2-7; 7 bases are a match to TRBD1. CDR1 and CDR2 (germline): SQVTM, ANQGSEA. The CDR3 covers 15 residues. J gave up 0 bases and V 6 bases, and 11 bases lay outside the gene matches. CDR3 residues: CSVSRNRGSSYEQYF. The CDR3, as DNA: TGCAGCGTGTCCAGAAACAGGGGAAGCTCCTACGAGCAGTACTTC.

The CDR3 region is CASSPTRDRDHEQYF. CDR3 sequence (DNA): TGTGCCAGCTCACCGACCCGGGACAGGGACCACGAGCAGTACTTC. The J gene is TRBJ2-7, the V gene TRBV18; TRBD1 matches 9 bases. J lost 5 bases, V lost 3 bases, and 8 bases had no gene match. The CDR3 totals 15 residues. Germline lookup yields CDR1 KGHSH and CDR2 LQKENI.

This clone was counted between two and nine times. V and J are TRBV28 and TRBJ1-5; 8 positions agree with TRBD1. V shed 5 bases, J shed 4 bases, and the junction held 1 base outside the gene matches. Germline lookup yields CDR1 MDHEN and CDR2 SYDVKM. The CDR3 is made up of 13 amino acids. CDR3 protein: CASSGQGNQPQHF. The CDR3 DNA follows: TGTGCCAGCAGTGGACAGGGAAATCAGCCCCAGCATTTT.

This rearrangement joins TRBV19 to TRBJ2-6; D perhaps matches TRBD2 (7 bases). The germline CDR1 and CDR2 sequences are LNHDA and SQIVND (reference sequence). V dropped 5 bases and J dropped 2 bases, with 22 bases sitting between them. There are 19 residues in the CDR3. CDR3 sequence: CASSPIGGGLATGANVLTF. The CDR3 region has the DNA TGTGCCAGTAGTCCAATAGGGGGGGGACTTGCGACTGGGGCCAACGTCCTGACTTTC.

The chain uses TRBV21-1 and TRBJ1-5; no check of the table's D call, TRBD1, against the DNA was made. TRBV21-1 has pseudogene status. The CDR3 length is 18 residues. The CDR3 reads CASSKGSRGRGWGQPQHF. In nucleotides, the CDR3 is TGTGCCAGCAGCAAAGGGAGCAGGGGACGAGGGTGGGGGCAGCCCCAGCATTTT.

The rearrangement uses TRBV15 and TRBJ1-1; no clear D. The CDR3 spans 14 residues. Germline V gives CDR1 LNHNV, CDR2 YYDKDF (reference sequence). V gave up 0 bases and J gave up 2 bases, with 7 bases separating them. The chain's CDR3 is CATSRDPRNTEAFF. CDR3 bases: TGTGCCACCAGCAGAGATCCGAGAAACACTGAAGCTTTCTTT.

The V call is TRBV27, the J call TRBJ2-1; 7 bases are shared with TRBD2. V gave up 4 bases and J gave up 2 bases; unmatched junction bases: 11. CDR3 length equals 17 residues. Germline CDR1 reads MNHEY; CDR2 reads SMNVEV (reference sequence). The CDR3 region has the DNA TGTGCCAGCAGTTCCCTCGTTTTGCTAGCGGCCTACAATGAGCAGTTCTTC. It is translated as CASSSLVLLAAYNEQFF.

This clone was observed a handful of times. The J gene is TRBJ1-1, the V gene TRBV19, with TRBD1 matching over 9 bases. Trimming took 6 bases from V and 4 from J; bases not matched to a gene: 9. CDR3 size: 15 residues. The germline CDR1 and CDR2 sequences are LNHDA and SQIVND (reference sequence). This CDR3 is CASSLYRGPGTEAFF. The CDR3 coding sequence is TGTGCCAGTAGCCTGTACAGGGGGCCAGGCACTGAAGCTTTCTTT.

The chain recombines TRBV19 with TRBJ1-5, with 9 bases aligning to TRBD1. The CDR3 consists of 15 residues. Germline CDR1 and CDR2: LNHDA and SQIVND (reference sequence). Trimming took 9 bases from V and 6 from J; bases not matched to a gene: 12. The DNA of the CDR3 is TGTGCCAGCCGGGAGACAGGGGGTAAAGGTCAGCCCCAGCATTTT. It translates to CASRETGGKGQPQHF.

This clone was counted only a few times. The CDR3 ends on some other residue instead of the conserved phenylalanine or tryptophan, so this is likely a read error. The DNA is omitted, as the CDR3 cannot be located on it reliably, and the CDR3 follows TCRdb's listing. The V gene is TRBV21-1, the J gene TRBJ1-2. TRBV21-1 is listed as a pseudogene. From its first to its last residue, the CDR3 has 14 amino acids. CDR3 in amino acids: CASLMRRQHLLTRV.

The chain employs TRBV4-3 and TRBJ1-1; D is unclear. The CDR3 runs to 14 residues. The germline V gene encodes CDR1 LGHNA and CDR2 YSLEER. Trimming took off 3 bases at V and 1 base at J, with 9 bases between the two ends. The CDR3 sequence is CASSQESWNTEAFF. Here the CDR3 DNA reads TGCGCCAGCAGCCAGGAGAGTTGGAACACTGAAGCTTTCTTT.

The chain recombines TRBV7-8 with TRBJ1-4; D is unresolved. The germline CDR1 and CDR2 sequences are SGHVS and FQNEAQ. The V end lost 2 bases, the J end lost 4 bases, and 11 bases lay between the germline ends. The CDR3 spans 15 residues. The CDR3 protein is CASSLFGRINEKLFF. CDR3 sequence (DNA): TGTGCCAGCAGCTTATTTGGGAGAATTAATGAAAAACTGTTTTTT. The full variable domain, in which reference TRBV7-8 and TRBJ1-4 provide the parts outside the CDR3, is GAGVSQSPRYKVAKRGQDVALRCDPISGHVSLFWYQQALGQGPEFLTYFQNEAQLDKSGLPSDRFFAERPEGSVSTLKIQRTQQEDSAVYLCASSLFGRINEKLFFGSGTQLSVL.

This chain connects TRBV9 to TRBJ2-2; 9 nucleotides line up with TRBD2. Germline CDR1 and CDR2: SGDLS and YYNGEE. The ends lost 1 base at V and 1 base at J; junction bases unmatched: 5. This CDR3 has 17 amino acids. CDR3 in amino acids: CASSVRRSGGNTGELFF. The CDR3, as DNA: TGTGCCAGCAGCGTAAGGCGTAGCGGGGGGAACACCGGGGAGCTGTTTTTT.

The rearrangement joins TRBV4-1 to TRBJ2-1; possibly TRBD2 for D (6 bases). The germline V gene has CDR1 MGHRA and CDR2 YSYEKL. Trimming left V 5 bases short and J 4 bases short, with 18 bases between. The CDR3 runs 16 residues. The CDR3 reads CASSSDKRALYNEQFF. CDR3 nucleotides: TGCGCCAGCAGCTCAGACAAGCGGGCGCTTTACAATGAGCAGTTCTTC.

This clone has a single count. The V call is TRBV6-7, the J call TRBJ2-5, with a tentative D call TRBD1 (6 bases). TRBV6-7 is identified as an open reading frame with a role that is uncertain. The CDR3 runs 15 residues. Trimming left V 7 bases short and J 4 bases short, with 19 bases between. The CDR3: CASIKPSQGGETQYF. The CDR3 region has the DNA TGTGCCAGCATTAAACCCTCACAGGGTGGAGAGACCCAGTACTTC.

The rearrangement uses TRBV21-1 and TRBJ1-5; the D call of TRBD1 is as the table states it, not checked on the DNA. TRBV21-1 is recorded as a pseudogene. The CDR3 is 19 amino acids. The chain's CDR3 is CASSKAGGHLHRGNQPQHF. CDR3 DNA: TGTGCCAGCAGCAAAGCGGGCGGACACCTCCATCGCGGCAATCAGCCCCAGCATTTT.

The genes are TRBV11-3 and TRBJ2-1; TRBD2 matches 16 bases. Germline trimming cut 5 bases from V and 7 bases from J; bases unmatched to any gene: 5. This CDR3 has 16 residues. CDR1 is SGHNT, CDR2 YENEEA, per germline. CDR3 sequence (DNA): TGTGCCAGCAGCCCCGGGACTAGCGGGGGGGTAAATGAGCAGTTCTTC. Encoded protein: CASSPGTSGGVNEQFF.